This T cell receptor beta chain originates from a study of glioma-infiltrating T cells after dendritic cell vaccination. The method was immunoSEQ multiplex PCR; TCRdb's version includes in-frame clones alone and lacks a portion of them. Here the sample spans roughly 85,000 clones, 85% being singletons. Germline V gene lookup returns CDR1 MNHEY and CDR2 SVGAGI. V was clipped by 0 bases and J by 8 bases, with 10 bases between them. This CDR3 spans 13 amino acids. The time point denotes: after dendritic cell vaccination, including at tumor progression/relapse. PBMC were collected before vaccination, two weeks after the third vaccination, and at progression.

The clonotype was recovered from a human donor with glioblastoma. V and J are TRBV6-5 and TRBJ1-2; D perhaps matches TRBD1 (5 bases). The specimen comprised blood, sampled after dendritic cell vaccination. CDR3 sequence reads: CASSYSGAKGYTF. DNA of the CDR3: TGTGCCAGCAGTTACTCAGGGGCTAAAGGCTACACCTTC.